What follows is one T cell receptor beta chain and its context. TCRdb's table, derived via immunoSEQ multiplex PCR, lists solely in-frame clones and lacks some. Of under 300,000 clones listed, 75% to 90% are singletons. The CDR3 length is 17 residues. The V end lost 7 bases, the J end lost 8 bases, and 27 bases lay between the germline ends. Germline CDR1 SGHAT, CDR2 FQNNGV. The data were obtained in a study of blood T cell repertoires in COVID-19. The overall study: The United States, Italy and Spain provided the acute and convalescent COVID-19 samples. The analysed material was cDNA or gDNA that came from T cells, B-cell-depleted T cells, or PBMCs.

Participant ages covered roughly 18 to 89 years across 24 US areas. Participants reported their clinical history, and cohort assignment relied on those reports. This rearrangement joins TRBV11-2 to TRBJ2-1; possibly TRBD2 for D (6 bases). The TCR sequence derives from a young woman who had recovered from COVID-19. The sequenced material came from PBMCs or T cells enriched from blood (not recorded which). Here the CDR3 reads CASNLGQGRRVGDEQFF. The DNA for the CDR3 is TGTGCCAGCAATCTCGGTCAAGGTAGGAGGGTAGGCGATGAGCAGTTCTTC.